This T cell receptor beta chain was captured in a study of cytomegalovirus exposure and HLA in healthy donors. CDR3 length equals 13 residues. V was shortened by 3 bases and J by 10 bases, with 18 bases between the two germline ends. Germline V lookup: CDR1 SQVTM, CDR2 ANQGSEA. Use of 60 Vbeta and 13 Jbeta primers characterized the PCR. TCRdb's table, derived via immunoSEQ multiplex PCR, lists solely in-frame clones and lacks some. The sample includes roughly 150,000 clones, around three quarters seen only once; the top ten take more than 3%. Findings of the study overall: Reportedly, a later analysis found an Asian-associated ancestry cluster had fewer N-insertions than the approximately 640-donor mean.

As for this clone: Its antigen remains unknown.

This rearrangement joins TRBV29-1 to TRBJ2-5; perhaps TRBD2 as D (6 bases). The source of this sequence is a male donor in good health and CMV-seronegative. Sequenced: PBMCs. CDR3 nucleotides: TGCAGCGTTGAGGCGGGGTCTTCCACGCGCCAGTACTTC. It specifies CSVEAGSSTRQYF.